This T cell receptor (beta chain) was captured by sequencing in a study of blood T cell repertoires in COVID-19. Study-wide background: Both acute and convalescent COVID-19 samples were obtained from the United States, Italy and Spain.

As handled by the study authors: Reference gene primer amplification gave nucleated cell count estimates. This table comes from immunoSEQ multiplex PCR, and its TCRdb copy is limited to in-frame clones, with some not included. V, J and clone size were drawn from that table, and D and trimming were deduced from the DNA. Among 150,000 to 200,000 clones listed, roughly 80% were seen once. J gave up 1 base and V 2 bases, and 7 bases lay outside the gene matches. The CDR3 is made up of 18 amino acids. From germline, CDR1 is SGHTS and CDR2 YDEGEE. Input material: PBMCs or T cells enriched from blood (not recorded which). This chain uses TRBV5-8 with TRBJ1-6; TRBD1 aligns across 9 bases. This clonotype was obtained from a middle-aged woman with acute COVID-19. The CDR3 nucleotides are TGTGCCAGCAGCTTACGGACAGGGGAATTGTCCTATAATTCACCCCTCCACTTT. As protein: CASSLRTGELSYNSPLHF.